Detailed here is one T cell receptor (beta chain). This sample was taken from a study of blood T cell repertoires in COVID-19. Study overall: The United States, Italy and Spain provided the acute and convalescent COVID-19 samples.

Original data processing: Estimated nucleated cell counts came from reference gene primer amplification. Libraries were prepared by immunoSEQ multiplex PCR; TCRdb keeps only in-frame clonotypes and omits some of them. The V and J calls and clone size were taken over from that table, and D and trimming were inferred from the DNA. This sample has fewer than 250,000 clones, with about 83% found just once. With 6 bases removed from V and 4 bases from J, the gap between germline ends came to 10 bases. This CDR3 region has 13 residues. Germline V gene sequence: CDR1 MNHNY, CDR2 SVGAGI (reference sequence).

The receptor comes from a woman between 45 and 65 years old with acute or convalescent COVID-19. V usage is TRBV6-6 and J usage is TRBJ1-5; D uncertain. Material: peripheral blood. CDR3 in amino acids: CASRRDNNQPQHF. CDR3 DNA: TGTGCCAGCAGGCGAGACAATAATCAGCCCCAGCATTTT.